This TCR beta chain was recorded in a study of T cells in Graves' hyperthyroidism and ophthalmopathy. The overall study: At the time of initial diagnosis and before any treatment, peripheral blood was collected.

Each ophthalmopathy patient scored at least 3 on the Clinical Activity Score and at least 4 on NOSPECS grade, with duration under 3 months. Those patients with uncontrolled infection, other autoimmune disease, pregnancy or lactation were excluded. TCR beta CDR3 sequences were amplified from RNA transcripts. RT-PCR in the first round (using the HTBI primer set) targeted the TCR CDR3. MiXCR, run by TCRdb on the multiplex PCR reads, gives a single entry per CDR3 protein. The data hold roughly 240,000 distinct CDR3 sequences, with approximately 16% observed a single time. The germline V and J ends were trimmed by 6 bases and 8 bases, with 23 bases remaining between them. The germline V gene has CDR1 PRHDT and CDR2 FYEKMQ (reference sequence). CDR3 size: 16 residues.

Specimen: blood. The rearrangement links TRBV13 to TRBJ2-1; TRBD1 or TRBD2 may be the D gene (7 bases each). The receptor was derived from a young woman with Graves' ophthalmopathy. Here the CDR3 reads CASSSLLAGGAYEQFF. DNA for the CDR3: TGTGCCAGCAGTTCCCTCCTGGCAGGGGGGGCATATGAGCAGTTCTTC.